The present T cell receptor beta chain was sequenced within a study of Graves' ophthalmopathy and Graves' hyperthyroidism. Study-level results: A model built from 13 signatures distinguished ophthalmopathy from stable hyperthyroidism with about 86% sensitivity and approximately 81% specificity.

CDR3 regions of TCR beta were amplified from RNA transcripts. HTBI primers primed a first-round RT-PCR, and a second-round multiplex PCR followed. Via MiXCR, TCRdb re-called the multiplex PCR reads, giving one row per CDR3 protein. The sample has 220,000 or so distinct CDR3 sequences, under 25% seen once; the top ten hold around two fifths. Germline values: CDR1 MNHEY, CDR2 SMNVEV (reference sequence). The CDR3 has 14 amino acids. Trimming cost V 10 bases and J 5 bases, with 17 bases left between them. Ten or more counts support this clonotype. Its antigen is unknown. This sequence originates from a woman aged 50 to 65 with Graves' ophthalmopathy. The V and J genes are TRBV27 and TRBJ2-2, with D maybe TRBD2 (6 bases). The sample comprised peripheral blood. The CDR3 spells CATSVAEGTGELFF. CDR3 coding DNA: TGTGCCACCTCGGTAGCGGAGGGGACCGGGGAGCTGTTTTTT.